This is a list of T cell receptor beta chains from one sample in a study of regulatory T cells in long-lasting Graves disease. TCRdb fed the multiplex PCR reads into MiXCR, producing one record per CDR3 protein. The repertoire holds 400,000 to 550,000 distinct CDR3 sequences, with about 15% as singletons. In addition, the sample was reused for a study of T cells in Graves' hyperthyroidism and ophthalmopathy.

The source material was peripheral blood mononuclear cells (PBMCs), sampled at new diagnosis, from a patient treated with antithyroid drugs. These receptors originate from a woman younger than 45 with Graves disease. Both conserved end residues are trimmed from each CDR3. Fields, in order: clone size, J gene, V gene, CDR3 protein. Some rows mark clone size as missing; the rest say once, few, many or name a class of expanded clone.

many,TRBJ2-7,TRBV18,ASSPGTGGTYEQY
few,TRBJ2-2,TRBV20-1,SPRALINTGELF
many,TRBJ1-1,TRBV5-6,ASSLPGGSTEAF
many,TRBJ2-1,TRBV12-3/TRBV12-4,ASSFLDNSYNEQF
-,TRBJ2-2,TRBV7-3,ASSLTREDTGELF
many,TRBJ2-3,TRBV5-4,ASSRKDRTNHTQY
many,TRBJ2-7,TRBV18,ASSPGGGNYEQY
-,TRBJ2-1,TRBV20-1,SGRVAREQF
many,TRBJ1-5,TRBV5-1,ASSLDGVSNQPQH
few,TRBJ2-2,TRBV2,ASSSIGTKTGELF
few,TRBJ2-2,TRBV2,ASSEQRSNTGELF
few,TRBJ2-6,TRBV20-1,SARTPSSGANVLT
-,TRBJ1-1,TRBV9,ASSRRPGETEAF
many,TRBJ2-5,TRBV6-1,ASRPTGTGRETQY
-,TRBJ2-7,TRBV7-2,ASSSLPPAGGGEQY
many,TRBJ1-1,TRBV6-5,ASSYSVPAEAF